Listed below are T cell receptor beta chains from one sample, sequenced in a study of blood T cell repertoires in COVID-19. Here immunoSEQ multiplex PCR was the method, and the copy in TCRdb shows in-frame clones only, minus some. The sample yields 150,000 to 200,000 clones, 86% seen once. The specimen sequenced was peripheral blood. The receptors shown here come from a woman between 65 and 79 years old with acute or convalescent COVID-19. CDR3s include the opening cysteine and the closing phenylalanine or tryptophan. A D gene is named only where the DNA matches it firmly. Clone size is given for some rows only: seen once, a few or many times, or a class if the clone is expanded.

v_gene	d_gene	abundance	j_gene	CDR3aa	CDR3nt
TRBV7-3	-	-	TRBJ1-2	CASSLSPGPLAYDYGYTF	TGTGCCAGCAGCTTATCCCCAGGGCCCTTGGCGTATGACTATGGCTACACCTTC
TRBV7-8	-	-	TRBJ1-3	CASSHRDISSGNTIYF	TGTGCCAGCAGCCATCGGGACATTTCCTCTGGAAACACCATATATTTT
TRBV19	TRBD1	-	TRBJ1-1	CASSRTGQNTEAFF	TGTGCCAGTAGTAGGACAGGGCAAAACACTGAAGCTTTCTTT
TRBV4-1	TRBD1	-	TRBJ2-3	CASSQVGQAVRSTDTQYF	TGCGCCAGCAGCCAAGTCGGACAGGCCGTACGGAGCACAGATACGCAGTATTTT
TRBV10-3	TRBD2	once	TRBJ2-7	CAISEPGLADYEQYF	TGTGCCATCAGTGAGCCGGGACTAGCGGACTACGAGCAGTACTTC
TRBV7-2	-	-	TRBJ2-1	CASSLAGAYYNEQFF	TGTGCCAGCAGCTTAGCGGGGGCCTACTACAATGAGCAGTTCTTC
TRBV7-2	-	-	TRBJ1-6	CASNLPLGGHQSPLHF	TGTGCCAGCAACCTACCCTTGGGGGGGCATCAGTCACCCCTCCACTTT
TRBV6-5	TRBD1	-	TRBJ1-2	CASSSRSGGSTYGYTF	TGTGCCAGCAGTTCTCGCTCAGGGGGCTCTACCTATGGCTACACCTTC
TRBV18	TRBD1	-	TRBJ2-5	CASSPRDREGTQYF	TGTGCCAGCTCACCGCGGGACAGGGAAGGGACCCAGTACTTC
TRBV18	-	-	TRBJ2-7	CASSAGSYEQYF	TGTGCCAGCTCCGCGGGGTCCTACGAGCAGTACTTC
TRBV14	-	-	TRBJ2-1	CASSPGTRDEQFF	TGTGCCAGCAGCCCCGGGACACGGGATGAGCAGTTCTTC
TRBV6-5	TRBD2	few	TRBJ2-3	CASSYSGGRSTDTQYF	TGTGCCAGCAGTTACTCGGGGGGGAGGAGCACAGATACGCAGTATTTT
TRBV4-3	-	-	TRBJ1-4	CASSQVKMSSTNEKLFF	TGCGCCAGCAGCCAAGTTAAAATGTCCTCAACTAATGAAAAACTGTTTTTT
TRBV2	-	-	TRBJ1-1	CASSEGRGWENTEAFF	TGTGCCAGCAGTGAGGGCAGGGGATGGGAGAACACTGAAGCTTTCTTT
TRBV9	-	-	TRBJ1-1	CASSVAPGSEAFF	TGTGCCAGCAGCGTAGCCCCAGGATCTGAAGCTTTCTTT
TRBV2	-	-	TRBJ2-7	CASSQERTNYEQYF	TGTGCCAGCAGTCAGGAAAGAACCAACTACGAGCAGTACTTC
TRBV4-2	-	-	TRBJ2-3	CASSQQAANSDTQYF	TGTGCCAGCAGCCAACAGGCTGCGAACTCAGATACGCAGTATTTT
TRBV5-4	TRBD2	-	TRBJ2-6	CASSSLAGGSGANVLTF	TGTGCCAGCAGCTCACTAGCGGGAGGATCTGGGGCCAACGTCCTGACTTTC
TRBV27	TRBD2	-	TRBJ2-4	CASSLSPGLARIQYF	TGTGCCAGCAGTTTATCACCGGGACTAGCGAGAATTCAGTACTTC
TRBV19	TRBD1	-	TRBJ1-5	CASRFPGTGDNQPQHF	TGTGCCAGTAGATTCCCCGGGACAGGGGACAATCAGCCCCAGCATTTT
TRBV25-1	-	-	TRBJ1-3	CASSETPGNTIYF	TGTGCCAGCAGTGAAACACCTGGAAACACCATATATTTT
TRBV19	-	-	TRBJ1-2	CASSLQGYGYTF	TGTGCCAGTAGTCTCCAGGGTTATGGCTACACCTTC
TRBV11-1	-	-	TRBJ1-1	CASSLDTEAFF	TGTGCCAGCAGCTTGGACACGGAAGCTTTCTTT
TRBV5-4	-	-	TRBJ2-7	CASSSSVALNSYEQYF	TGTGCCAGCAGCTCCAGCGTAGCACTGAATTCCTACGAGCAGTACTTC
TRBV5-4	TRBD1	-	TRBJ1-2	CASSSTIKDRGYGYTF	TGTGCCAGCAGCTCGACAATTAAGGACAGGGGCTATGGCTACACCTTC
TRBV3-1/TRBV3-2	-	-	TRBJ2-7	CASSQDRYGEQYF	TGTGCCAGCAGCCAAGACAGGTATGGCGAGCAGTACTTC
TRBV3-1/TRBV3-2	-	-	TRBJ1-5	CASSPPGQVGPQHF	TGTGCCAGCAGCCCACCTGGGCAGGTTGGGCCCCAGCATTTT
TRBV13	TRBD1	-	TRBJ1-2	CASSFRDRVFYGYTF	TGTGCCAGCAGCTTCCGGGACAGGGTTTTTTATGGCTACACCTTC
TRBV5-4	-	-	TRBJ1-2	CASSQPPKGGHYGYTF	TGTGCCAGCAGCCAGCCCCCCAAGGGGGGGCACTATGGCTACACCTTC